This T cell receptor (beta chain) was profiled in a study of preoperative IRX-2 immunotherapy in early breast cancer. The method was immunoSEQ multiplex PCR; TCRdb's version includes in-frame clones alone and lacks a portion of them. In the table there are around 43,000 clones, roughly 80% of which are singletons. This sample's treatment: preoperative locoregional IRX-2 cytokine immunotherapy. CDR3 size: 12 residues. V dropped 2 bases and J dropped 5 bases, with 6 bases sitting between them. Germline V gene sequence: CDR1 KGHSH, CDR2 LQKENI. The V gene is TRBV18, the J gene TRBJ2-5; D gene unclear. This sequence was found in a human donor with breast cancer. Sequenced here: tumor tissue, sampled after IRX-2 immunotherapy. This chain's CDR3 is CASSPDMETQYF. The CDR3 region has the DNA TGTGCCAGCTCACCAGACATGGAGACCCAGTACTTC.